These 27 T cell receptor beta chains share one sample of origin, sequenced in a study of cytomegalovirus exposure and HLA in healthy donors. The PCR had 60 Vbeta and 13 Jbeta primers. Libraries were prepared by immunoSEQ multiplex PCR; TCRdb keeps only in-frame clonotypes and omits some of them. The sample has roughly 80,000 clones, roughly 80% seen once; the top ten hold about 6.2%. Sequencing used PBMCs. The receptors were sampled from a woman between 45 and 60 years old in good health and CMV-seropositive.

The chain couples TRBV6-1 to TRBJ1-1; D gene ambiguous. Trimming stripped 0 bases from V and 1 base from J, with 3 bases between. The CDR3 is 13 amino acids. Germline V lookup: CDR1 MNHNS, CDR2 SASEGT. The CDR3 nucleotides read TGTGCCAGCAGTGAAGCGGCGAACACTGAAGCTTTCTTT. This translates into CASSEAANTEAFF.

V is TRBV28 and J is TRBJ2-7, with D maybe TRBD1 (6 bases). Trimming pared 6 bases from V and 4 bases from J, leaving 10 bases between. The germline gives CDR1 MDHEN, CDR2 SYDVKM. The CDR3 has 12 amino acids. The CDR3 protein is CASRSQGYEQYF. The CDR3 nucleotides read TGTGCCAGCAGATCTCAGGGGTACGAGCAGTACTTC.

The J gene is TRBJ2-1, the V gene TRBV7-6; 11 nucleotides match TRBD2. This CDR3 has 18 residues. The V segment lost 5 bases and the J segment 8 bases; nucleotides outside the gene matches: 17. The V gene's germline CDR1 is SGHVS and CDR2 FNYEAQ. The CDR3 DNA sequence: TGTGCCAGCAGCCAATCCCTACCGCTGACTAGCGGGACCGATGAGCAGTTCTTC. This encodes CASSQSLPLTSGTDEQFF.

This chain links TRBV19 with TRBJ1-1; no firm D call. V gave up 1 base and J gave up 0 bases, with 3 bases separating them. Looked up from germline, CDR1 is LNHDA and CDR2 is SQIVND (reference sequence). The CDR3 is made up of 13 amino acids. CDR3 in amino acids: CASSIAVNTEAFF. The CDR3 coding sequence is TGTGCCAGTAGTATAGCAGTGAACACTGAAGCTTTCTTT. Based on the CDR3 plus reference TRBV19 and TRBJ1-1, the full variable domain is DGGITQSPKYLFRKEGQNVTLSCEQNLNHDAMYWYRQDPGQGLRLIYYSQIVNDFQKGDIAEGYSVSREKKESFPLTVTSAQKNPTAFYLCASSIAVNTEAFFGQGTRLTVV.

The chain couples TRBV6-5 to TRBJ2-5, with 10 nucleotides matching TRBD2. CDR1 and CDR2 from the germline V gene are MNHEY and SVGAGI. CDR3 length: 16 amino acids. Trimming cost V 4 bases and J 4 bases; bases outside gene matches: 9. The CDR3 DNA sequence: TGTGCCAGCAGTTGGGGGGGACTAGCGTCCCCAGAGACCCAGTACTTC. It translates to CASSWGGLASPETQYF.

The table lists this clone with a few counts. This rearrangement joins TRBV6-5 to TRBJ2-1; TRBD2 agrees at 10 bases. CDR1 and CDR2 (germline): MNHEY, SVGAGI. The CDR3 has 12 amino acids. The junction had 3 bases not matched to a gene; V was cut back by 7 bases and J by 9 bases. The CDR3 loop reads CASKLAGGEQFF. In DNA form, the CDR3 reads TGTGCCAGCAAATTAGCGGGAGGTGAGCAGTTCTTC.

The chain employs TRBV10-3 and TRBJ2-7; possibly TRBD2 for D (5 bases). V was trimmed by 2 bases and J by 4 bases, leaving 9 bases between them. The length of the CDR3 is 13 residues. CDR1 is ENHRY, CDR2 SYGVKD, per germline. The CDR3 spells CAISEVREYEQYF. The CDR3 DNA follows: TGTGCCATCAGTGAGGTAAGGGAGTACGAGCAGTACTTC.

This clone was detected many times. The rearrangement links TRBV13 to TRBJ2-7; 14 nucleotides match TRBD2. This CDR3 contains 16 residues. The germline gives CDR1 PRHDT, CDR2 FYEKMQ (reference sequence). V shed 5 bases and J 6 bases; nucleotides not matched to a gene: 9. The CDR3 reads CASSLQGLAGVAEQYF. As DNA, the CDR3 is TGTGCCAGCAGCCTCCAGGGACTAGCGGGAGTAGCCGAGCAGTACTTC.

The chain carries TRBV6-6 and TRBJ2-3; D may be TRBD2 (7 bases). V lost 8 bases and J 6 bases, leaving 12 bases between the germline ends. The length of the CDR3 is 12 residues. CDR1 is MNHNY, CDR2 SVGAGI, per germline (reference sequence). CDR3 sequence (DNA): TGTGCCAGCGAAGGGGGGGAGGATACGCAGTATTTT. Translated: CASEGGEDTQYF.

This clone came up once. The V call is TRBV6-5, the J call TRBJ2-1; maybe TRBD1 (5 bases). The CDR3 consists of 13 residues. The germline V and J ends were trimmed by 5 bases and 6 bases, with 11 bases remaining between them. Germline loops: CDR1 MNHEY, CDR2 SVGAGI. In nucleotides, the CDR3 is TGTGCCAGCAGTACAGGTGACTCCAATGAGCAGTTCTTC. It is translated as CASSTGDSNEQFF.

This rearrangement joins TRBV11-3 to TRBJ2-1, with 11 bases identical to TRBD2. J gave up 6 bases and V 0 bases, and 7 bases lay outside the gene matches. CDR3 length: 17 residues. Germline V lookup: CDR1 SGHNT, CDR2 YENEEA. The CDR3 loop reads CASSLDSSGRPSNEQFF. CDR3 nucleotide sequence: TGTGCCAGCAGCTTAGATTCTAGCGGGAGGCCATCCAATGAGCAGTTCTTC.

This clone has just a few counts. The chain carries TRBV11-3 and TRBJ1-1; 7 bases map to TRBD1. The CDR3 contains 15 residues. Germline V gene data show CDR1 as SGHNT and CDR2 as YENEEA. V was pared by 0 bases and J by 5 bases, with 6 bases of the junction left unmatched. CDR3 sequence (DNA): TGTGCCAGCAGCTTAGACCCAGGGGGATTTACTGAAGCTTTCTTT. As protein: CASSLDPGGFTEAFF.

This chain uses TRBV30 with TRBJ2-3, with D possibly being TRBD2 (6 bases). The CDR3 length is 15 residues. The V and J ends lost 5 bases and 6 bases respectively, with 21 bases between them. The germline V gene has CDR1 GTSNPN and CDR2 SVGIG (reference sequence). CDR3 protein: CAWDSEGSGADTQYF. The CDR3 DNA is TGTGCCTGGGATTCCGAGGGCTCGGGAGCTGATACGCAGTATTTT. Variable domain in full (rest from reference TRBV30 and TRBJ2-3): SQTIHQWPATLVQPVGSPLSLECTVEGTSNPNLYWYRQAAGRGLQLLFYSVGIGQISSEVPQNLSASRPQDRQFILSSKKLLLSDSGFYLCAWDSEGSGADTQYFGPGTRLTVL.

The chain recombines TRBV5-1 with TRBJ2-1; 13 bases align to TRBD2. From germline, CDR1 is SGHRS and CDR2 YFSETQ. V lost 2 bases and J lost 5; bases outside the gene matches: 1. The CDR3 sequence is 15 residues long. DNA for the CDR3: TGCGCCAGCAGCTTAACTAGCGGGAGGGACAATGAGCAGTTCTTC. It specifies CASSLTSGRDNEQFF.

This chain connects TRBV4-1 to TRBJ2-1, with D possibly being TRBD2 (6 bases). Deletions cut 3 bases from V and 6 bases from J, with 9 bases between. The CDR3 runs to 13 residues. The germline V gene has CDR1 MGHRA and CDR2 YSYEKL. The CDR3 DNA is TGCGCCAGCAGCCATCGGGACTCCAATGAGCAGTTCTTC. It codes for CASSHRDSNEQFF.

The chain carries TRBV10-3 and TRBJ1-1; 10 nucleotides align to TRBD1. Trimming at V came to 4 bases and at J to 5 bases, leaving 7 bases not matched to a gene. CDR1 and CDR2 from the germline V gene are ENHRY and SYGVKD. This CDR3 has 15 residues. Written as DNA, the CDR3 is TGTGCCATCAGTGCTAGGGACAGGGGAGGAACTGAAGCTTTCTTT. This sequence encodes CAISARDRGGTEAFF.

The V and J genes are TRBV15 and TRBJ2-5; unclear D gene. CDR1 and CDR2 from the germline V gene are LNHNV and YYDKDF (reference sequence). Trimming took 0 bases from V and 5 from J, leaving 7 bases between them. This CDR3 contains 13 residues. The CDR3, as DNA: TGTGCCACCAGCAGAGATCAGAGGGAGACCCAGTACTTC. This codes for CATSRDQRETQYF.

The chain couples TRBV30 to TRBJ2-4; 8 bases are a match to TRBD1. The CDR3 is made up of 14 amino acids. The junction had 7 bases not matched to a gene; V was cut back by 2 bases and J by 7 bases. Per the germline V gene, CDR1 is GTSNPN and CDR2 is SVGIG (reference sequence). The CDR3, as DNA: TGTGCCTGGAGTTCAGGGGGCGGAGGGAACATTCAGTACTTC. Amino acid sequence: CAWSSGGGGNIQYF.

This clone was observed a handful of times. This chain uses TRBV2 with TRBJ2-5, with D possibly being TRBD1 (5 bases). The length of the CDR3 is 13 residues. Germline V gene lookup returns CDR1 SNHLY and CDR2 FYNNEI. The V end lost 7 bases, the J end lost 3 bases, and 12 bases lay between the germline ends. DNA of the CDR3: TGTGCCAGCAAACCCGGACATAAAGAGACCCAGTACTTC. It codes for CASKPGHKETQYF.

This clone appeared a few times. This chain connects TRBV10-2 to TRBJ2-6; D might be TRBD1 (6 bases). The CDR3 covers 15 residues. Germline assignment: CDR1 WSHSY and CDR2 SAAADI. Trimming removed 7 bases at V and 2 bases at J, with 12 bases between. The CDR3 is CASTPPGAGANVLTF. In nucleotides, the CDR3 is TGCGCCAGCACCCCCCCAGGGGCTGGGGCCAACGTCCTGACTTTC.

The V and J genes are TRBV9 and TRBJ2-5; D call uncertain. Trimming took off 4 bases at V and 0 bases at J, with 7 bases between the two ends. In germline, CDR1 is SGDLS, CDR2 YYNGEE. The CDR3 runs to 13 residues. The CDR3 loop is CASSKTNQETQYF. The CDR3 DNA follows: TGTGCCAGCAGCAAGACAAACCAAGAGACCCAGTACTTC.

This CDR3 reads CASWDRGNQPQHF. CDR3 DNA sequence: TGTGCCAGCTGGGACAGGGGGAATCAGCCCCAGCATTTT. This chain connects TRBV19 to TRBJ1-5; 11 positions match TRBD1. CDR1 LNHDA and CDR2 SQIVND come from the germline V gene (reference sequence). The CDR3 loop spans 13 amino acids. With V trimmed by 9 bases and J by 4 bases, 2 bases remained unmatched.

The V gene is TRBV6-6, the J gene TRBJ1-4; D remains ambiguous. The CDR3 is made up of 11 amino acids. V was pared by 7 bases and J by 4 bases, with 4 bases between. Germline V gene data show CDR1 as MNHNY and CDR2 as SVGAGI (reference sequence). The CDR3 DNA sequence: TGTGCCAGCACTCTTAATGAAAAACTGTTTTTT. This translates into CASTLNEKLFF.

The V and J genes are TRBV6-5 and TRBJ1-1; no clear D gene. Germline-derived CDR1 and CDR2 are MNHEY and SVGAGI. Trimming cost V 5 bases and J 4 bases, with 11 bases left between them. CDR3 length equals 13 residues. The CDR3 spells CASSMTPITEAFF. Here the CDR3 DNA reads TGTGCCAGCAGTATGACACCTATCACTGAAGCTTTCTTT.

V is TRBV6-5 and J is TRBJ1-1; 11 positions agree with TRBD1. V lost 2 bases, J lost 4 bases, and 3 bases stayed unmatched. The CDR3 covers 15 residues. From germline, CDR1 is MNHEY and CDR2 SVGAGI. CDR3 protein: CASSYGTGGFTEAFF. The CDR3 coding sequence is TGTGCCAGCAGTTACGGGACAGGGGGATTCACTGAAGCTTTCTTT.

The J gene is TRBJ1-3, the V gene TRBV6-5; 7 bases fit TRBD1. Germline CDR1 MNHEY, CDR2 SVGAGI. The CDR3 consists of 12 residues. Trimming cost V 4 bases and J 13 bases; bases outside gene matches: 7. In DNA form, the CDR3 reads TGTGCCAGCAGTTCCTCGACAGGGACTATATATTTT. It encodes CASSSSTGTIYF.

The chain has TRBV9 and TRBJ1-1; possibly TRBD1 for D (5 bases). CDR3 length: 15 amino acids. The V and J ends lost 4 bases and 0 bases respectively, with 13 bases between them. From germline, CDR1 is SGDLS and CDR2 YYNGEE. The CDR3 loop reads CASSSAPTVNTEAFF. The CDR3 DNA reads as TGTGCCAGCAGCTCCGCCCCGACAGTGAACACTGAAGCTTTCTTT.